These 7 T cell receptor beta chains were sequenced from one sample in a study of blood T cell repertoires in COVID-19. The assay was immunoSEQ multiplex PCR, and TCRdb's table has in-frame clones only and misses some. The table lists a few hundred thousand clones, 82% of them singletons. The source material was PBMCs or T cells enriched from blood (not recorded which). These receptors were taken from a woman aged 60-75 years who had recovered from COVID-19.

The CDR3 DNA follows: TGCGCCAGCAGCCCTGGGGACACCGCAACTAATGAAAAACTGTTTTTT. Translating gives CASSPGDTATNEKLFF. This chain links TRBV5-1 with TRBJ1-4; the D gene is possibly TRBD1 (6 bases). CDR1 and CDR2 (germline): SGHRS, YFSETQ. V was pared by 4 bases and J by 0 bases, with 13 bases between. The CDR3 sequence is 16 residues long.

The chain carries TRBV10-3 and TRBJ1-2, with 7 positions matching TRBD1. J lost 0 bases, V lost 4 bases, and 2 bases had no gene match. The V gene's germline CDR1 is ENHRY and CDR2 SYGVKD. The CDR3 consists of 14 residues. CDR3 protein: CAISGTGTNYGYTF. In nucleotides, the CDR3 is TGTGCCATCAGTGGGACAGGTACTAACTATGGCTACACCTTC.

The chain carries TRBV7-2 and TRBJ2-2; 9 nucleotides line up with TRBD2. CDR3 length equals 16 residues. Looked up from germline, CDR1 is SGHTA and CDR2 is FQGNSA. Losses at the gene ends were 1 base for V and 5 bases for J; bases not matched to a gene: 5. The CDR3 nucleotides read TGTGCCAGCAGCTTAGGGGCGGGGGGGCGTACCGGGGAGCTGTTTTTT. It encodes CASSLGAGGRTGELFF.

The table lists this clone with a count of one. The V and J genes are TRBV11-2 and TRBJ2-7; 7 bases align to TRBD2. The CDR3 sequence is 15 residues long. Trimming cost V 4 bases and J 3 bases; bases outside gene matches: 9. Germline V gives CDR1 SGHAT, CDR2 FQNNGV. CDR3 DNA: TGTGCCAGCAGCTCCAGGCGGGGAGGGGTCTACGAGCAGTACTTC. Protein: CASSSRRGGVYEQYF.

This clone turned up a few times. V usage is TRBV6-5 and J usage is TRBJ2-1; the D gene is possibly TRBD1 (7 bases). Trimming pared 6 bases from V and 6 bases from J, leaving 12 bases between. The germline V gene has CDR1 MNHEY and CDR2 SVGAGI. The CDR3 sequence is 13 residues long. The CDR3 reads CASRTQGGNEQFF. DNA for the CDR3: TGTGCCAGCAGGACCCAGGGGGGCAATGAGCAGTTCTTC.

The V call is TRBV6-6, the J call TRBJ1-2; tentatively, D is TRBD1 (6 bases). V lost 4 bases and J 2 bases, leaving 17 bases between the germline ends. The CDR3 has 16 residues. Germline CDR1 reads MNHNY; CDR2 reads SVGAGI (reference sequence). The CDR3 spells CASSLFSRGWNYGYTF. In DNA form, the CDR3 reads TGTGCCAGCAGTTTGTTCTCCAGGGGTTGGAACTATGGCTACACCTTC.

This chain joins TRBV25-1 and TRBJ2-3; 7 nucleotides align to TRBD1. Losses at the gene ends were 2 bases for V and 0 bases for J; bases not matched to a gene: 5. The length of the CDR3 is 16 residues. Germline V gene sequence: CDR1 MGHDK, CDR2 SYGVNS. CDR3 in DNA: TGTGCCAGCAGTGAACAAGGGACAGCGAGCACAGATACGCAGTATTTT. Amino acid sequence: CASSEQGTASTDTQYF.